This entry lists 31 T cell receptor beta chains sequenced from one sample in a study of OX40 agonist ivuxolimab in advanced cancers. Generated by immunoSEQ multiplex PCR, the TCRdb table keeps only in-frame clones and is missing some. The sample carries around 48,000 clones, around 77% recorded once. Sequencing used CD4+ or CD8+ T cells sorted from blood, obtained in a trial of the OX40 agonist ivuxolimab. Every receptor here comes from an adult with an advanced solid tumor such as melanoma, head and neck, liver or kidney cancer.

This clone was counted once. The rearrangement uses TRBV5-6 and TRBJ2-5; D is possibly TRBD2 (5 bases). The CDR3 is 15 residues long. Germline V gene data show CDR1 as SGHDT and CDR2 as YYEEEE. Trimming took 0 bases from V and 1 from J, leaving 10 bases between them. The CDR3 region has the DNA TGTGCCAGCAGCTTGGCCTTAAGCGGCCAAGAGACCCAGTACTTC. Protein product: CASSLALSGQETQYF.

J is TRBJ1-2 and V is TRBV5-1, with D tentatively TRBD1 (5 bases). CDR1 is SGHRS, CDR2 YFSETQ, per germline. The V end was cut by 4 bases, the J end by 0 bases, with 13 bases between. This CDR3 has 15 residues. The CDR3 nucleotides are TGCGCCAGCAGCCCCGGGACGGAGACTAACTATGGCTACACCTTC. Its protein is CASSPGTETNYGYTF.

V and J are TRBV6-5 and TRBJ1-2, with unresolved D. Germline values: CDR1 MNHEY, CDR2 SVGAGI. The CDR3 length is 14 residues. V was clipped by 0 bases and J by 7 bases, with 12 bases between them. CDR3 in amino acids: CASSYSRQYGGYTF. Written as DNA, the CDR3 is TGTGCCAGCAGTTACTCGAGGCAGTACGGTGGCTACACCTTC.

This clone has more than one count but fewer than ten. The chain combines TRBV7-8 with TRBJ1-1, with no clear D. Germline CDR1 is SGHVS and CDR2 is FQNEAQ. The V gene lost 4 bases and the J gene lost 5 bases, with 14 bases spanning the gap. The CDR3 length is 14 residues. CDR3 amino acids: CASSSPGRRTEAFF. The CDR3 DNA reads TGTGCCAGCAGCTCCCCGGGTCGGAGGACTGAAGCTTTCTTT. Variable domain in full (rest from reference TRBV7-8 and TRBJ1-1): GAGVSQSPRYKVAKRGQDVALRCDPISGHVSLFWYQQALGQGPEFLTYFQNEAQLDKSGLPSDRFFAERPEGSVSTLKIQRTQQEDSAVYLCASSSPGRRTEAFFGQGTRLTVV.

This chain connects TRBV25-1 to TRBJ1-2; 7 bases align to TRBD1. The CDR3 is made up of 13 amino acids. CDR1 and CDR2 (germline): MGHDK, SYGVNS. V lost 5 bases to trimming and J lost 7 bases; unmatched junction nucleotides: 7. CDR3 nucleotide sequence: TGTGCCAGCAGTAGACAGGGACAAAGTGGCTACACCTTC. It translates to CASSRQGQSGYTF.

The chain employs TRBV6-5 and TRBJ1-6; D remains ambiguous. Germline assignment: CDR1 MNHEY and CDR2 SVGAGI. The CDR3 loop spans 13 amino acids. Deletions cut 6 bases from V and 5 bases from J, with 8 bases between. CDR3 bases: TGTGCCAGCAGGCAAGAAGATAATTCACCCCTCCACTTT. It specifies CASRQEDNSPLHF.

This clone came up a few times. The rearrangement joins TRBV5-1 to TRBJ1-6; 9 positions match TRBD1. The germline CDR1 and CDR2 sequences are SGHRS and YFSETQ. The CDR3 extends over 15 amino acids. With 0 bases clipped from V and 13 bases from J, the junction kept 8 bases outside the gene matches. CDR3 nucleotides: TGCGCCAGCAGCTTGGAAGGACAGGGGTACGACCCCCTCCACTTT. Its protein is CASSLEGQGYDPLHF. The variable domain in full, with the rest retrieved from reference TRBV5-1 and TRBJ1-6, is KAGVTQTPRYLIKTRGQQVTLSCSPISGHRSVSWYQQTPGQGLQFLFEYFSETQRNKGNFPGRFSGRQFSNSRSEMNVSTLELGDSALYLCASSLEGQGYDPLHFGNGTRLTVT.

The count of this clone is one. V is TRBV7-9 and J is TRBJ2-1, with D hard to call. Trimming shortened V by 6 bases and J by 4 bases, and 16 bases separated the two germline ends. The CDR3 contains 15 residues. CDR1 is SEHNR and CDR2 is FQNEAQ in the germline V gene (reference sequence). This chain's CDR3 is CASSQAGLGYNEQFF. CDR3 bases: TGTGCCAGCAGTCAAGCTGGCCTGGGGTACAATGAGCAGTTCTTC.

V usage is TRBV30 and J usage is TRBJ1-2; 9 nucleotides align to TRBD1. Germline assignment: CDR1 GTSNPN and CDR2 SVGIG (reference sequence). With 3 bases clipped from V and 2 bases from J, the junction kept 4 bases outside the gene matches. The CDR3 sequence is 14 residues long. The CDR3, as DNA: TGTGCCTGGAGAAGGGACAGGGTCAACTATGGCTACACCTTC. This encodes CAWRRDRVNYGYTF.

The chain has TRBV29-1 and TRBJ2-7; TRBD1 matches 7 bases. The CDR3 sequence is 13 residues long. Trimming took 6 bases from V and 8 from J; bases not matched to a gene: 13. The germline gives CDR1 SQVTM, CDR2 ANQGSEA. CDR3 amino acids: CSVSRDSGEKQYF. The DNA for the CDR3 is TGCAGCGTCAGCCGGGACAGCGGCGAGAAGCAGTACTTC.

Concerning this clone itself: One end of the junction varies from germline; a read error may be responsible. This same CDR3 is encoded by further DNA sequences in the sample. The CDR3 region is CASSSLGQPSSYEQYF. The CDR3 DNA reads TGTGCCAGCTCATCCCTTGGACAGCCTAGCTCCTATGAGCAGTACTTC. The chain has TRBV18 and TRBJ2-7; the D gene is possibly TRBD1 (6 bases). The CDR3 sequence is 16 residues long. Germline-derived CDR1 and CDR2 are KGHSH and LQKENI. The full variable domain, in which reference TRBV18 and TRBJ2-7 provide the parts outside the CDR3, is NAGVMQNPRHLVRRRGQEARLRCSPMKGHSHVYWYRQLPEEGLKFMVYLQKENIIDESGMPKERFSAEFPKEGPSILRIQQVVRGDSAAYFCASSSLGQPSSYEQYFGPGTRLTVT.

The chain is built from TRBV4-2 and TRBJ1-6; 11 bases line up with TRBD1. Losses at the gene ends were 5 bases for V and 10 bases for J; bases not matched to a gene: 10. Germline assignment: CDR1 LGHNA and CDR2 YNFKEQ. This CDR3 region has 16 residues. CDR3: CASSSRAGQGESPLHF. In DNA form, the CDR3 reads TGTGCCAGCAGCTCACGAGCGGGACAGGGGGAATCACCCCTCCACTTT.

The rearrangement uses TRBV11-2 and TRBJ2-7; tentatively, D is TRBD2 (6 bases). The V and J ends lost 5 bases and 4 bases respectively, with 21 bases between them. Germline lookup yields CDR1 SGHAT and CDR2 FQNNGV. The CDR3 runs 16 residues. The CDR3 DNA reads TGTGCCAGCAGCCCTATTAAGTGGAGGGGAATATACGAGCAGTACTTC. Residues: CASSPIKWRGIYEQYF.

This clone has a single count. The V and J genes are TRBV28 and TRBJ2-7, with D perhaps matching TRBD1 or TRBD2 (5 bases each). V shed 6 bases and J shed 1 base, with 19 bases lying between them. The CDR3 spans 16 residues. Germline V CDR1 and CDR2: MDHEN, SYDVKM. The CDR3: CASSRFPGARSYEQYF. In DNA, the CDR3 is TGTGCCAGCAGCCGATTCCCCGGGGCGCGTTCCTACGAGCAGTACTTC. The full variable domain, rest sourced from reference TRBV28 and TRBJ2-7, is DVKVTQSSRYLVKRTGEKVFLECVQDMDHENMFWYRQDPGLGLRLIYFSYDVKMKEKGDIPEGYSVSREKKERFSLILESASTNQTSMYLCASSRFPGARSYEQYFGPGTRLTVT.

The chain couples TRBV5-1 to TRBJ2-7; the D is unclear. The CDR3 is 11 amino acids. Trimming left V 4 bases short and J 4 bases short, with 6 bases between. The germline gives CDR1 SGHRS, CDR2 YFSETQ. CDR3 DNA sequence: TGCGCCAGCAGCATAGGATACGAGCAGTACTTC. Amino acid sequence: CASSIGYEQYF.

The chain uses TRBV19 and TRBJ2-5; D unclear. Germline values: CDR1 LNHDA, CDR2 SQIVND (reference sequence). The V and J ends lost 1 base and 2 bases respectively, with 8 bases between them. CDR3 length: 14 residues. This CDR3 is CASSIGNNQETQYF. CDR3 nucleotide sequence: TGTGCCAGTAGTATAGGAAACAATCAAGAGACCCAGTACTTC.

The V and J genes are TRBV30 and TRBJ2-7, with 8 bases matching TRBD1. Germline V gene data show CDR1 as GTSNPN and CDR2 as SVGIG (reference sequence). The CDR3 is made up of 12 amino acids. V trimming: 2 bases; J trimming: 7 bases; junction bases outside the gene matches: 4. CDR3 nucleotide sequence: TGTGCCTGGAGTCGACAGGGGAGTGAGCAGTACTTC. Its protein product is CAWSRQGSEQYF.

V and J are TRBV5-4 and TRBJ1-6; D gene uncertain. Germline V gene sequence: CDR1 SGHNT, CDR2 YYREEE (reference sequence). Deletions cut 5 bases from V and 4 bases from J, with 16 bases between. This CDR3 contains 16 residues. The CDR3 DNA is TGTGCCAGCAGGCCGGGTCCCCCCGGGTATAATTCACCCCTCCACTTT. It encodes CASRPGPPGYNSPLHF.

The chain carries TRBV27 and TRBJ2-4; 8 bases are shared with TRBD2. The CDR3 sequence is 16 residues long. Trimming cost V 7 bases and J 10 bases; bases outside gene matches: 18. Germline V gene data show CDR1 as MNHEY and CDR2 as SMNVEV (reference sequence). In DNA form, the CDR3 reads TGTGCCAGCACGACCAGTGGGAGCGGGAGTCGGAGGATTCAGTACTTC. Its translation is CASTTSGSGSRRIQYF.

The chain combines TRBV5-6 with TRBJ1-5; TRBD1 aligns across 7 bases. Germline assignment: CDR1 SGHDT and CDR2 YYEEEE. The CDR3 is 15 residues long. With 5 bases clipped from V and 2 bases from J, the junction kept 7 bases outside the gene matches. The CDR3 nucleotides are TGTGCCAGCAGTTCAGGGGGAATAGGCAATCAGCCCCAGCATTTT. Its protein is CASSSGGIGNQPQHF.

This chain uses TRBV7-3 with TRBJ2-5; TRBD1 agrees at 7 bases. The CDR3 runs to 14 residues. Losses at the gene ends were 5 bases for V and 2 bases for J; bases not matched to a gene: 5. CDR1 and CDR2 (germline): SGHTA, FQGTGA. Here the CDR3 reads CASSPGQAQETQYF. The CDR3 coding sequence is TGTGCCAGCAGCCCCGGACAGGCTCAAGAGACCCAGTACTTC.

The gene calls are TRBV19 and TRBJ2-7; D unclear. Germline lookup yields CDR1 LNHDA and CDR2 SQIVND (reference sequence). The ends were cut back, 5 bases at V and 0 bases at J, with 8 bases in the middle. The CDR3 loop spans 13 amino acids. For the CDR3, the DNA is TGTGCCAGTAGTGGGCTTCTCTCCTACGAGCAGTACTTC. Translated, it gives CASSGLLSYEQYF.

This CDR3 is CAISPTSGVETQYF. CDR3 in DNA: TGTGCCATCAGCCCGACTAGCGGGGTAGAGACCCAGTACTTC. The chain couples TRBV10-3 to TRBJ2-5; 11 nucleotides agree with TRBD2. Germline CDR1 ENHRY, CDR2 SYGVKD. The V segment lost 6 bases and the J segment 4 bases; nucleotides outside the gene matches: 4. This CDR3 comprises 14 residues.

For this clone: Distinct nucleotide sequences in the sample also encode this CDR3. V and J are TRBV4-1 and TRBJ2-2, with 12 bases identical to TRBD2. The trim removed 1 base at V and 7 bases at J, leaving 1 base unmatched. Germline-derived CDR1 and CDR2 are MGHRA and YSYEKL. The CDR3 has 15 amino acids. CDR3 bases: TGCGCCAGCAGCCAAGGACTAGCGGGAGTCGGGGAGCTGTTTTTT. Translation gives CASSQGLAGVGELFF.

This clone was detected only a few times. The V and J genes are TRBV19 and TRBJ2-5; D perhaps matches TRBD2 (6 bases). Germline-derived CDR1 and CDR2 are LNHDA and SQIVND (reference sequence). Trimming left V 3 bases short and J 4 bases short, with 9 bases between. This CDR3 is 13 amino acids long. CDR3 amino acids: CASSIFGGETQYF. The DNA of the CDR3 is TGTGCCAGTAGTATCTTCGGGGGAGAGACCCAGTACTTC.

The chain links TRBV4-1 to TRBJ2-7, with 7 bases identical to TRBD1. Germline trimming cut 6 bases from V and 7 bases from J; bases unmatched to any gene: 15. Germline assignment: CDR1 MGHRA and CDR2 YSYEKL. The CDR3 is 15 residues long. The CDR3 reads CASSPEGQPREEQYF. The CDR3 DNA follows: TGCGCCAGCAGTCCCGAGGGACAGCCCCGTGAGGAGCAGTACTTC.

This clone was seen just once. This chain joins TRBV5-6 and TRBJ2-5; 7 positions match TRBD1. The CDR3 loop spans 19 amino acids. V lost 4 bases to trimming and J lost 2 bases; unmatched junction nucleotides: 20. The germline V gene encodes CDR1 SGHDT and CDR2 YYEEEE. CDR3 in amino acids: CASSGRKAGGTRGQETQYF. The DNA for the CDR3 is TGTGCCAGCAGCGGACGTAAGGCAGGGGGTACCCGAGGGCAAGAGACCCAGTACTTC. The full variable domain, rest sourced from reference TRBV5-6 and TRBJ2-5, is DAGVTQSPTHLIKTRGQQVTLRCSPKSGHDTVSWYQQALGQGPQFIFQYYEEEERQRGNFPDRFSGHQFPNYSSELNVNALLLGDSALYLCASSGRKAGGTRGQETQYFGPGTRLLVL.

The chain uses TRBV4-1 and TRBJ2-3, with D tentatively TRBD2 (6 bases). The germline gives CDR1 MGHRA, CDR2 YSYEKL. V lost 4 bases to trimming and J lost 5 bases, with 22 bases between them. The CDR3 consists of 17 residues. The DNA for the CDR3 is TGCGCCAGCAGCCGCGCCACGGGACTGCGAAGAGGAGATACGCAGTATTTT. This translates into CASSRATGLRRGDTQYF.

This rearrangement joins TRBV6-1 to TRBJ2-7; 8 bases line up with TRBD2. The germline CDR1 and CDR2 sequences are MNHNS and SASEGT. V lost 5 bases to trimming and J lost 4 bases; unmatched junction nucleotides: 7. The CDR3 loop spans 14 amino acids. CDR3 sequence reads: CASSRAGAGYEQYF. CDR3 nucleotide sequence: TGTGCCAGCAGTCGAGCGGGAGCGGGTTACGAGCAGTACTTC.

The rearrangement links TRBV10-2 to TRBJ1-1; D call uncertain. V lost 3 bases to trimming and J lost 5 bases, with 10 bases between them. The CDR3 has 13 amino acids. From germline, CDR1 is WSHSY and CDR2 SAAADI. In DNA, the CDR3 is TGCGCCAGCAGTGAACAGTCCCAAACTGAAGCTTTCTTT. Its protein product is CASSEQSQTEAFF.

V gene TRBV6-6 combines with J gene TRBJ2-3; 8 bases agree with TRBD2. The CDR3 runs to 14 residues. The germline V gene encodes CDR1 MNHNY and CDR2 SVGAGI (reference sequence). V lost 6 bases and J lost 7; bases outside the gene matches: 9. Here the CDR3 reads CASSTPGGGNTQYF. The DNA of the CDR3 is TGTGCCAGCAGCACCCCGGGAGGGGGGAATACGCAGTATTTT.